The rows below give T cell receptor beta chains drawn from one sample of a study of radiotherapy plus CTLA-4 blockade in lung cancer. Assay used: immunoSEQ multiplex PCR; TCRdb lists only in-frame clones, some missing. The sample yields about 94,000 clones, approximately 82% seen once. This specimen was peripheral blood, taken from a patient treated with radiotherapy plus ipilimumab. The receptor set was obtained from a human donor with non-small cell lung cancer that progressed on radiotherapy plus ipilimumab. Both conserved end residues are part of each CDR3. D genes are given only for firm matches. A clone size is listed for some rows: how often the clone was seen (once, few, many), or a class if it is expanded.

v_gene,d_gene,abundance,j_gene,CDR3nt,CDR3aa
TRBV6-6,NA,NA,TRBJ2-1,TGTGCCAGCAGTACAGGGAAGGGTGAGCAGTTCTTC,CASSTGKGEQFF
TRBV2,NA,NA,TRBJ1-2,TGTGCCAGCAGTAACCCTTTACGAGGGGACGGCTACACCTTC,CASSNPLRGDGYTF
TRBV19,NA,NA,TRBJ2-2,TGTGCCAGTAGTATGAGCGGGTCCACCGGGGAGCTGTTTTTT,CASSMSGSTGELFF
TRBV6-1,NA,once,TRBJ2-7,TGTGCCAGCAGTGAGGGCCCTATAATAGACGAGCAGTACTTC,CASSEGPIIDEQYF
TRBV18,NA,NA,TRBJ2-5,TGTGCCAGCTCACCATCGGGGGACGGGGAGACCCAGTACTTC,CASSPSGDGETQYF
TRBV11-3,NA,NA,TRBJ2-1,TGTGCCAGCAGCTTACCAGTAAACAATGAGCAGTTCTTC,CASSLPVNNEQFF
TRBV27,NA,NA,TRBJ2-7,TGTGCCAGCAGTTTATCGAGCGGTGATAAGTCCTACGAGCAGTACTTC,CASSLSSGDKSYEQYF
TRBV2,TRBD2,NA,TRBJ2-7,TGTGCCAGCAGGTCGGGGGGCTACGAGCAGTACTTC,CASRSGGYEQYF
TRBV5-5,NA,NA,TRBJ2-2,TGTGCCAGCAGCCCTATGCGGGTGTCCACCGGGGAGCTGTTTTTT,CASSPMRVSTGELFF
TRBV29-1,NA,NA,TRBJ2-1,TGCAGCGTTGACAGGGCAGGGAATGAACAGTTCTTC,CSVDRAGNEQFF
TRBV7-6,NA,NA,TRBJ1-1,TGTGCCAGCAGCCCCGGACAAGGGCTTGAAGCTTTCTTT,CASSPGQGLEAFF
TRBV29-1,NA,NA,TRBJ2-3,TGCAGCGTTGTATATGGTCGCAGCAGCACAGATACGCAGTATTTT,CSVVYGRSSTDTQYF
TRBV7-6,NA,NA,TRBJ1-2,TGTGCCAGCAGCCCGGACAGATTTCGTGGCTACACCTTC,CASSPDRFRGYTF
TRBV4-1,NA,NA,TRBJ2-7,TGCGCCAGCAGCCAAGGGGTGGGAAGGCGCAGGGGCCACTACGAGCAGTACTTC,CASSQGVGRRRGHYEQYF
TRBV15,NA,NA,TRBJ2-4,TGTGCCACCAGCAGAGATGAGAGTCAAAACATTCAGTACTTC,CATSRDESQNIQYF
TRBV2,TRBD1,NA,TRBJ1-5,TGTGCCAGCAGCTACGACAGGGGAGGGCAGCCCCAGCATTTT,CASSYDRGGQPQHF
TRBV27,NA,NA,TRBJ1-5,TGTGCCAGCAGTTTATTCCAGAATCAGCCCCAGCATTTT,CASSLFQNQPQHF
TRBV29-1,TRBD1,once,TRBJ2-1,TGCAGCGTTGTATTTCTCCCTGGGACAGAATCCAAACTATCCTCCTACAATGAGCAGTTCTTC,CSVVFLPGTESKLSSYNEQFF
TRBV11-1,TRBD1,medium-sized,TRBJ2-7,TGTGCCAGCAGCCAGACAGGGGGCATGAACGAGCAGTACTTC,CASSQTGGMNEQYF
TRBV27,TRBD2,NA,TRBJ2-1,TGTGCCAGCAGCCTTAGCGGGACGGTAAGCGGTGAGCAGTTCTTC,CASSLSGTVSGEQFF
TRBV11-2,NA,NA,TRBJ2-2,TGTGCCAGCAGCTCCCGGACAATGACCGGGGAGCTGTTTTTT,CASSSRTMTGELFF
TRBV6-1,TRBD1,NA,TRBJ2-7,TGTGCCAGCATGGTAGGGACAGATCCCTACGAGCAGTACTTC,CASMVGTDPYEQYF
TRBV4-1,TRBD1,NA,TRBJ2-7,TGCGCCAGCAGCCTGACTACAGGGGCCTACGAGCAGTACTTC,CASSLTTGAYEQYF
TRBV15,NA,once,TRBJ1-1,TGTGCCACCAGCGCCAGGCGGGGGGGCACTGAAGCTTTCTTT,CATSARRGGTEAFF
TRBV7-9,NA,NA,TRBJ2-3,TGTGCCAGCAGTCTAAGCGGGAGCACAGATACGCAGTATTTT,CASSLSGSTDTQYF
TRBV9,NA,NA,TRBJ2-7,TGTGCCAGCAGCGCCTCCGGGACTCCTTCCTACGAGCAGTACTTC,CASSASGTPSYEQYF
TRBV6-6,TRBD1,few,TRBJ1-3,TGTGCCAGCAGAGACCAGGGGGCGCTTAGAAACACCATATATTTT,CASRDQGALRNTIYF
TRBV4-1,TRBD1,NA,TRBJ2-5,TGCGCCAGCAGTCAAGAAACAGGGGTGTTAGGCCAAGAGACCCAGTACTTC,CASSQETGVLGQETQYF
TRBV27,NA,NA,TRBJ2-7,TGTGCCAGCACAAGTCTGGCGGGATACGAGCAGTACTTC,CASTSLAGYEQYF
TRBV7-9,NA,NA,TRBJ2-7,TGTGCCAGCAGCTCCGGACTTCTTACCTACGAGCAGTACTTC,CASSSGLLTYEQYF
TRBV11-2,TRBD1,NA,TRBJ1-2,TGTGCCAGCAGCCCGGGACAGGGGAGCTATGGCTACACCTTC,CASSPGQGSYGYTF